This entry lists 29 T cell receptor beta chains sequenced from one sample in a study of blood T cell repertoires in COVID-19 (TCRdb year 2020). The library was produced with the immunoSEQ multiplex PCR assay. Not all clones reach the TCRdb copy of this immuneACCESS table, which keeps in-frame sequences only. Checked studies attribute under half of the gap to unresolved V genes and leave the rest unexplained. This sample is represented by under 45,000 clones; about 86% of them were singletons. The ten largest make up under 5.5% of the sample. Source material: peripheral blood. Receptors originate from a man between 35 and 55 years old with active COVID-19.

The chain is built from TRBV5-4 and TRBJ2-3; TRBD2 aligns across 12 bases. The V and J ends lost 4 bases and 3 bases, in that order; junction bases with no gene match: 9. Germline V gives CDR1 SGHNT, CDR2 YYREEE (reference sequence). The CDR3 is made up of 17 amino acids. Written as DNA, the CDR3 is TGTGCCAGCAGCCTAAGGACTAGCGGGATCAGGACAGATACGCAGTATTTT. Amino acid sequence: CASSLRTSGIRTDTQYF.

The gene calls are TRBV3-1 (or the pseudogene TRBV3-2) and TRBJ2-1; 9 nucleotides line up with TRBD2. The germline V gene has CDR1 LGHDT and CDR2 YNNKEL (reference sequence). The CDR3 sequence is 15 residues long. V shed 0 bases, J shed 9 bases, and the junction held 6 bases outside the gene matches. The CDR3 bases are TGTGCCAGCAGCCAAGATTCGGTAGCGGGAGTTGAGCAGTTCTTC. Translated, it gives CASSQDSVAGVEQFF.

The genes are TRBV27 and TRBJ1-6, with 7 bases identical to TRBD1. With V trimmed by 10 bases and J by 7 bases, 4 bases remained unmatched. This CDR3 has 12 residues. The germline V gene has CDR1 MNHEY and CDR2 SMNVEV (reference sequence). The DNA for the CDR3 is TGTGCCACCACGACAGGGAATTCACCCCTCCACTTT. Translation gives CATTTGNSPLHF.

This clone appeared a single time. Here the CDR3 DNA reads TGTGCCTGGAGCCGTACGACTAGGGGCCCTAATGAGCAGTTCTTC. This gives the protein CAWSRTTRGPNEQFF. This chain joins TRBV30 and TRBJ2-1, with TRBD2 as a possible D gene (6 bases). The CDR3 extends over 15 amino acids. V shed 3 bases and J shed 7 bases, with 19 bases lying between them. The germline V gene has CDR1 GTSNPN and CDR2 SVGIG (reference sequence).

The rearrangement links TRBV10-3 to TRBJ1-1; maybe TRBD1 (5 bases). The CDR3 has 13 amino acids. Germline CDR1 reads ENHRY; CDR2 reads SYGVKD. The V end was cut by 11 bases, the J end by 1 base, with 14 bases between. The chain's CDR3 is CASQGHPNTEAFF. The CDR3 coding sequence is TGTGCCTCCCAAGGACACCCGAACACTGAAGCTTTCTTT.

V usage is TRBV5-6 and J usage is TRBJ1-1, with D unclear. V gave up 8 bases and J gave up 1 base, with 6 bases separating them. From germline, CDR1 is SGHDT and CDR2 YYEEEE. The CDR3 has 11 amino acids. The CDR3 loop reads CASHRNTEAFF. The CDR3 DNA reads TGTGCCAGTCACAGGAACACTGAAGCTTTCTTT.

The chain uses TRBV6-5 and TRBJ1-6; 8 positions agree with TRBD1. Trimming took 6 bases from V and 9 from J; bases not matched to a gene: 7. Germline lookup yields CDR1 MNHEY and CDR2 SVGAGI. The length of the CDR3 is 14 residues. In DNA form, the CDR3 reads TGTGCCAGCAGAGGTGGACAGGGAATTTCACCCCTCCACTTT. Its protein product is CASRGGQGISPLHF.

V usage is TRBV25-1 and J usage is TRBJ2-7, with D perhaps TRBD2 (6 bases). The CDR3 has 14 residues. The germline gives CDR1 MGHDK, CDR2 SYGVNS. The ends were cut back, 8 bases at V and 2 bases at J, with 16 bases in the middle. CDR3 sequence reads: CASRRDGGTYEQYF. The CDR3 bases are TGTGCCAGCCGCCGGGACGGCGGGACCTACGAGCAGTACTTC.

CDR3 bases: TGTGCCAGCAACCTCAGCGGGGGAACAGATACGCAGTATTTT. This translates into CASNLSGGTDTQYF. V usage is TRBV2 and J usage is TRBJ2-3, with TRBD2 identical over 8 bases. This CDR3 comprises 14 residues. The J segment lost 3 bases and the V segment lost 7 bases, leaving 6 bases of the junction unmatched. CDR1 and CDR2 from the germline V gene are SNHLY and FYNNEI.

The CDR3 region is CASSQDQADTQYF. Written as DNA, the CDR3 is TGTGCCAGCAGCCAAGATCAAGCCGATACGCAGTATTTT. The chain couples TRBV4-2 to TRBJ2-3, with no clear D. The CDR3 consists of 13 residues. The V end lost 0 bases, the J end lost 6 bases, and 7 bases lay between the germline ends. The germline V gene has CDR1 LGHNA and CDR2 YNFKEQ.

The genes are TRBV28 and TRBJ1-1, with 9 bases that match TRBD1. With 6 bases clipped from V and 1 base from J, the junction kept 9 bases outside the gene matches. The germline V gene has CDR1 MDHEN and CDR2 SYDVKM. The length of the CDR3 is 16 residues. The CDR3 loop is CASSPSGTGRNTEAFF. The CDR3 coding sequence is TGTGCCAGCAGCCCGTCCGGGACAGGGAGGAACACTGAAGCTTTCTTT.

V usage is TRBV7-9 and J usage is TRBJ1-4, with a tentative D call TRBD1 (5 bases). Germline V gene sequence: CDR1 SEHNR, CDR2 FQNEAQ (reference sequence). The CDR3 loop spans 16 amino acids. Trimming pared 3 bases from V and 5 bases from J, leaving 16 bases between. For the CDR3, the DNA is TGTGCCAGCAGCTTTGGACTTGCGGGGGGAAATGAAAAACTGTTTTTT. Translating it yields CASSFGLAGGNEKLFF. The whole variable domain, filled in from reference TRBV7-9 and TRBJ1-4, reads DTGVSQNPRHKITKRGQNVTFRCDPISEHNRLYWYRQTLGQGPEFLTYFQNEAQLEKSRLLSDRFSAERPKGSFSTLEIQRTEQGDSAMYLCASSFGLAGGNEKLFFGSGTQLSVL.

The V gene is TRBV28, the J gene TRBJ1-5; a weak D match, TRBD1 (5 bases). The CDR3 contains 12 residues. Trimming removed 2 bases from V and 11 bases from J, with 10 bases in between. Germline assignment: CDR1 MDHEN and CDR2 SYDVKM. This chain's CDR3 is CASSLLWGAQHF. CDR3 nucleotides: TGTGCCAGCAGTTTACTTTGGGGGGCCCAGCATTTT.

V is TRBV4-1 and J is TRBJ1-1, with 9 bases that match TRBD1. Germline CDR1 is MGHRA and CDR2 is YSYEKL. This CDR3 contains 15 residues. The trim removed 3 bases at V and 3 bases at J, leaving 5 bases unmatched. CDR3 in amino acids: CASSHPDRGYTEAFF. CDR3 DNA sequence: TGCGCCAGCAGCCACCCGGACAGGGGTTACACTGAAGCTTTCTTT.

The genes are TRBV18 and TRBJ2-5; 10 bases match TRBD1. The CDR3 contains 15 residues. The germline V gene has CDR1 KGHSH and CDR2 LQKENI. The V and J ends lost 3 bases and 4 bases, in that order; junction bases with no gene match: 5. CDR3 DNA sequence: TGTGCCAGCTCACCTCCCGGACAGGGGGGAGAGACCCAGTACTTC. Translating it yields CASSPPGQGGETQYF.

This clone was seen only a few times. This chain connects TRBV19 to TRBJ2-2; a possible D gene is TRBD1 (6 bases). Germline assignment: CDR1 LNHDA and CDR2 SQIVND (reference sequence). The V gene lost 8 bases and the J gene lost 3 bases, with 13 bases spanning the gap. This CDR3 has 14 amino acids. CDR3 amino acids: CASAQGRDTGELFF. DNA of the CDR3: TGTGCCAGTGCACAGGGACGGGACACCGGGGAGCTGTTTTTT. Supplemented by reference TRBV19 and TRBJ2-2, the full variable domain reads DGGITQSPKYLFRKEGQNVTLSCEQNLNHDAMYWYRQDPGQGLRLIYYSQIVNDFQKGDIAEGYSVSREKKESFPLTVTSAQKNPTAFYLCASAQGRDTGELFFGEGSRLTVL.

This chain uses TRBV11-2 with TRBJ1-2; perhaps TRBD1 as D (6 bases). The germline V and J ends were trimmed by 6 bases and 3 bases, with 8 bases remaining between them. The CDR3 runs 12 residues. CDR1 SGHAT and CDR2 FQNNGV come from the germline V gene. In DNA, the CDR3 is TGTGCCAGCAGTTACAGGGACTATGGCTACACCTTC. Its protein product is CASSYRDYGYTF.

The chain links TRBV5-1 to TRBJ2-7; 13 bases map to TRBD2. V shed 4 bases and J 5 bases; nucleotides not matched to a gene: 15. CDR3 length equals 18 residues. Germline loops: CDR1 SGHRS, CDR2 YFSETQ. The CDR3 here is CASSPGQGGLAGVNEQYF. CDR3 sequence (DNA): TGCGCCAGCAGCCCTGGACAGGGCGGACTAGCGGGAGTCAACGAGCAGTACTTC.

This sequence joins TRBV28 and TRBJ2-3; 8 bases align to TRBD2. The germline gives CDR1 MDHEN, CDR2 SYDVKM. With 5 bases clipped from V and 1 base from J, the junction kept 8 bases outside the gene matches. CDR3 length: 16 amino acids. The CDR3 is CASSRYGGRRTDTQYF. The CDR3 nucleotides are TGTGCCAGCAGTCGTTATGGCGGGAGGCGCACAGATACGCAGTATTTT.

The rearrangement uses TRBV28 and TRBJ1-2, with 9 bases fitting TRBD1. The junction had 18 bases not matched to a gene; V was cut back by 6 bases and J by 4 bases. The CDR3 extends over 18 amino acids. Germline loops: CDR1 MDHEN, CDR2 SYDVKM. The CDR3 loop is CASRGIGTGFIKTYGYTF. For the CDR3, the DNA is TGTGCCAGCAGAGGGATCGGGACAGGGTTCATTAAGACCTATGGCTACACCTTC.

This rearrangement joins TRBV18 to TRBJ2-6, with D perhaps TRBD1 (5 bases). The germline V gene has CDR1 KGHSH and CDR2 LQKENI. Trimming removed 3 bases at V and 2 bases at J, with 8 bases between. The CDR3 sequence is 15 residues long. The CDR3 loop reads CASSPGQAGANVLTF. CDR3 in DNA: TGTGCCAGCTCACCTGGACAAGCTGGGGCCAACGTCCTGACTTTC.

CDR3 sequence (DNA): TGTGCCAGCAGCGCGCAGGGATCTGGCTCCTACGAGCAGTACTTC. It is translated as CASSAQGSGSYEQYF. The V call is TRBV9, the J call TRBJ2-7; perhaps TRBD1 as D (5 bases). There are 15 residues in the CDR3. Looked up from germline, CDR1 is SGDLS and CDR2 is YYNGEE. V was shortened by 3 bases and J by 0 bases, with 13 bases between the two germline ends.

This clone was recorded once. The chain combines TRBV4-1 with TRBJ1-2; 8 nucleotides agree with TRBD1. This CDR3 has 16 residues. CDR1 and CDR2 (germline): MGHRA, YSYEKL. The J segment lost 3 bases and the V segment lost 0 bases, leaving 6 bases of the junction unmatched. DNA of the CDR3: TGCGCCAGCAGCCAAGATCTGGTGACAGGGGACTATGGCTACACCTTC. Its protein product is CASSQDLVTGDYGYTF.

The V call is TRBV11-3, the J call TRBJ1-1; 7 nucleotides line up with TRBD1. The length of the CDR3 is 13 residues. Trimming took 5 bases from V and 5 from J; bases not matched to a gene: 5. CDR1 and CDR2 (germline): SGHNT, YENEEA. The CDR3 region is CASSMTGRTEAFF. CDR3 DNA sequence: TGTGCCAGCAGCATGACAGGGAGGACTGAAGCTTTCTTT.

The gene calls are TRBV28 and TRBJ1-1; maybe TRBD1 (5 bases). The germline CDR1 and CDR2 sequences are MDHEN and SYDVKM. The CDR3 loop spans 15 amino acids. Trimming cost V 4 bases and J 2 bases, with 14 bases left between them. The CDR3 loop is CASSYGGGLNTEAFF. CDR3 nucleotide sequence: TGTGCCAGCAGTTACGGGGGAGGGTTAAACACTGAAGCTTTCTTT. The whole variable domain, filled in from reference TRBV28 and TRBJ1-1, reads DVKVTQSSRYLVKRTGEKVFLECVQDMDHENMFWYRQDPGLGLRLIYFSYDVKMKEKGDIPEGYSVSREKKERFSLILESASTNQTSMYLCASSYGGGLNTEAFFGQGTRLTVV.

The chain combines TRBV19 with TRBJ1-5; D gene uncertain. The CDR3 length is 14 residues. Trimming pared 3 bases from V and 9 bases from J, leaving 15 bases between. Germline V gene data show CDR1 as LNHDA and CDR2 as SQIVND (reference sequence). The CDR3 nucleotides read TGTGCCAGTAGTATTTGGGAGACTTCTGGGCCCCAGCATTTT. Amino acids: CASSIWETSGPQHF.

The chain recombines TRBV5-1 with TRBJ2-5; D is unresolved. The CDR3 consists of 15 residues. Germline CDR1 and CDR2: SGHRS and YFSETQ. The V end was cut by 0 bases, the J end by 1 base, with 10 bases between. CDR3 bases: TGCGCCAGCAGCTTGGAACCCAGGCTCCAAGAGACCCAGTACTTC. Its translation: CASSLEPRLQETQYF.

The V call is TRBV3-1 (or the pseudogene TRBV3-2), the J call TRBJ1-1; D gene ambiguous. The CDR3 covers 13 residues. The germline CDR1 and CDR2 sequences are LGHDT and YNNKEL (reference sequence). The V and J ends lost 4 bases and 4 bases respectively, with 10 bases between them. In nucleotides, the CDR3 is TGTGCCAGCAGCCCCGATGAGGGCACTGAAGCTTTCTTT. This encodes CASSPDEGTEAFF.

The genes are TRBV2 and TRBJ2-5; D perhaps matches TRBD1 (6 bases). The CDR3 is made up of 14 amino acids. Germline-derived CDR1 and CDR2 are SNHLY and FYNNEI. The ends were cut back, 3 bases at V and 1 base at J, with 9 bases in the middle. CDR3 DNA sequence: TGTGCCAGCAGTGAGGGGACACTCCAAGAGACCCAGTACTTC. This translates into CASSEGTLQETQYF.